The 11 T cell receptor beta chains below were found in one sample sequenced in a study of cytomegalovirus exposure and HLA in healthy donors. The PCR employed 60 Vbeta primers together with 13 Jbeta primers. Profiled with immunoSEQ multiplex PCR; TCRdb holds only in-frame clones, not every one. The table records 130,000 or so clones, around 82% of them present only once. The material sequenced was PBMCs. The receptors were gathered from a man aged 18 to 35 in good health and CMV-seropositive.

The chain couples TRBV9 to TRBJ2-3; no firm D call. V was cut by 7 bases and J by 7 bases, with 13 bases left in between. The CDR3 loop spans 12 amino acids. CDR1 is SGDLS, CDR2 YYNGEE, per germline. In nucleotides, the CDR3 is TGTGCCAGCGGTTTAGACTCCTATACGCAGTATTTT. Protein: CASGLDSYTQYF.

This chain uses TRBV18 with TRBJ1-1; D is possibly TRBD1 (5 bases). Trimming took off 2 bases at V and 0 bases at J, with 10 bases between the two ends. The germline V gene has CDR1 KGHSH and CDR2 LQKENI. The CDR3 runs to 15 residues. The CDR3 sequence: CASSPNQGMNTEAFF. CDR3 nucleotides: TGTGCCAGCTCACCAAATCAGGGCATGAACACTGAAGCTTTCTTT.

The rearrangement joins TRBV4-1 to TRBJ2-1, with 8 bases matching TRBD2. Per germline, CDR1 MGHRA and CDR2 YSYEKL. V lost 4 bases, J lost 8 bases, and 7 bases stayed unmatched. The CDR3 has 14 residues. CDR3 sequence reads: CASSLSGRWDEQFF. As DNA, the CDR3 is TGCGCCAGCAGCCTGAGCGGGAGATGGGATGAGCAGTTCTTC.

This clone was detected only once. This chain joins TRBV2 and TRBJ1-2; TRBD1 might be the D (5 bases). Germline loops: CDR1 SNHLY, CDR2 FYNNEI. This CDR3 spans 14 amino acids. Trimming pared 7 bases from V and 3 bases from J, leaving 15 bases between. The CDR3 sequence: CASNPGGRDYGYTF. CDR3 bases: TGTGCCAGCAATCCGGGGGGGAGGGACTATGGCTACACCTTC.

This rearrangement joins TRBV28 to TRBJ1-1; D may be TRBD1 (6 bases). V was clipped by 6 bases and J by 1 base, with 15 bases between them. Germline assignment: CDR1 MDHEN and CDR2 SYDVKM. The CDR3 runs 15 residues. The CDR3 DNA follows: TGTGCCAGCAGCTTAAACGGGGGGGCGAACACTGAAGCTTTCTTT. It translates to CASSLNGGANTEAFF.

The chain uses TRBV6-5 and TRBJ2-5, with TRBD1 as a possible D gene (5 bases). V dropped 0 bases and J dropped 3 bases, with 8 bases sitting between them. From germline, CDR1 is MNHEY and CDR2 SVGAGI. CDR3 length: 14 amino acids. The CDR3 is CASSYSGREETQYF. The CDR3 DNA follows: TGTGCCAGCAGTTACTCGGGCAGGGAAGAGACCCAGTACTTC.

The chain combines TRBV4-1 with TRBJ2-3; D is uncertain. The length of the CDR3 is 15 residues. Germline CDR1 and CDR2: MGHRA and YSYEKL. V was cut by 0 bases and J by 3 bases, with 10 bases left in between. CDR3: CASSQENRGTDTQYF. CDR3 DNA: TGCGCCAGCAGCCAAGAGAATAGAGGTACAGATACGCAGTATTTT.

The rearrangement uses TRBV2 and TRBJ1-4, with 8 bases identical to TRBD1. The CDR3 length is 16 residues. Germline trimming cut 6 bases from V and 11 bases from J; bases unmatched to any gene: 17. Germline V gives CDR1 SNHLY, CDR2 FYNNEI. This chain's CDR3 is CASRDHGQGLRFKLFF. In DNA, the CDR3 is TGTGCCAGCAGAGACCATGGACAGGGCCTTCGGTTTAAACTGTTTTTT. The variable domain in full, with the rest retrieved from reference TRBV2 and TRBJ1-4, is EPEVTQTPSHQVTQMGQEVILRCVPISNHLYFYWYRQILGQKVEFLVSFYNNEISEKSEIFDDQFSVERPDGSNFTLKIRSTKLEDSAMYFCASRDHGQGLRFKLFFGSGTQLSVL.

The V call is TRBV28, the J call TRBJ2-3, with 13 positions matching TRBD2. Germline trimming cut 10 bases from V and 3 bases from J; bases unmatched to any gene: 10. The CDR3 spans 16 residues. Looked up from germline, CDR1 is MDHEN and CDR2 is SYDVKM. CDR3 amino acids: CATIYQLAGGTDTQYF. In DNA, the CDR3 is TGTGCCACCATATACCAACTAGCGGGAGGGACAGATACGCAGTATTTT.

The chain has TRBV18 and TRBJ1-5; tentatively, D is TRBD1 (5 bases). The V end lost 3 bases, the J end lost 0 bases, and 9 bases lay between the germline ends. The CDR3 is 15 amino acids. Germline CDR1 is KGHSH and CDR2 is LQKENI. CDR3 sequence reads: CASSPIQASNQPQHF. The CDR3 DNA is TGTGCCAGCTCACCCATACAGGCTAGCAATCAGCCCCAGCATTTT.

The rearrangement uses TRBV5-6 and TRBJ2-7; TRBD2 aligns across 9 bases. V gave up 4 bases and J gave up 2 bases; unmatched junction bases: 4. The CDR3 spans 14 residues. Germline CDR1 reads SGHDT; CDR2 reads YYEEEE. The CDR3 DNA is TGTGCCAGCAGCCCTAGCGGGGCTGCCTACGAGCAGTACTTC. Its protein is CASSPSGAAYEQYF.